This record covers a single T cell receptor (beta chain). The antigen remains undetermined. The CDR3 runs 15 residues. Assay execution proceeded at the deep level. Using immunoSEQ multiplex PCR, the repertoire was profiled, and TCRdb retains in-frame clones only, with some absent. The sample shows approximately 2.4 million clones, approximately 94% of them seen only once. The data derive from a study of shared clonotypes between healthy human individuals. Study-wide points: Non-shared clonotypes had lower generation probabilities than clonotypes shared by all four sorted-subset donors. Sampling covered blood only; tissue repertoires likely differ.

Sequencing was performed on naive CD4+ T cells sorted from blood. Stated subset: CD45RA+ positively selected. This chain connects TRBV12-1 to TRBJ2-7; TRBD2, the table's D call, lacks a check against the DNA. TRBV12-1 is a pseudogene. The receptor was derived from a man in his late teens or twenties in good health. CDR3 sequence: CASSHLCGEKSEQYF. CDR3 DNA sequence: TGTGCCAGCAGCCACCTGTGCGGGGAGAAGAGCGAGCAGTACTTC.